The rows below give T cell receptor beta chains drawn from one sample of a study of graft-versus-host responses after intestinal transplantation. No cognate antigen is known for these TCRs. Clones were read by immunoSEQ multiplex PCR, and TCRdb kept only the in-frame ones, dropping some. The sample has 85,000 to 90,000 clones, roughly nine tenths seen once. Here the sequenced sample was unstimulated CD4+ T cells sorted from spleen or lymph node cells, taken before intestinal transplant. These TCRs come from a human donor who received an intestinal transplant. The CDR3 runs from the conserved cysteine through the conserved F or W. D genes are given only for firm matches. Only some rows state a clone size, as once, few, many or a class for expanded clones.

D	V	J	size	CDR3	DNA
NA	TRBV5-1	TRBJ1-1	NA	CVSTLTRGTEAFF	TGCGTCAGCACCTTAACTCGAGGAACTGAAGCTTTCTTT
TRBD1	TRBV7-8	TRBJ1-2	NA	CASSLELGQGYGYTF	TGTGCCAGCAGCTTAGAGCTGGGACAGGGTTATGGCTACACCTTC
NA	TRBV19	TRBJ1-6	NA	CASSIDRGAQHSPLHF	TGTGCCAGTAGTATAGATCGTGGGGCGCAACATTCACCCCTCCACTTT
NA	TRBV5-1	TRBJ2-7	NA	CASRQGNNEQYF	TGCGCCAGCAGACAGGGAAATAACGAGCAGTACTTC
TRBD2	TRBV5-3	TRBJ2-1	NA	CARSLSSGGWGHNEQFF	TGTGCCAGAAGCTTGTCTAGCGGGGGATGGGGGCACAATGAGCAGTTCTTC
TRBD2	TRBV5-1	TRBJ2-1	NA	CASSLGPGGRNEQFF	TGCGCCAGCAGCTTGGGACCGGGGGGGCGGAATGAGCAGTTCTTC
NA	TRBV18	TRBJ1-4	once	CASSPPGRGGEKLFF	TGTGCCAGCTCACCACCGGGCAGGGGTGGAGAAAAACTGTTTTTT
NA	TRBV2	TRBJ2-1	NA	CASRQDVSNEQFF	TGTGCCAGCAGACAGGATGTGAGCAATGAGCAGTTCTTC
NA	TRBV5-1	TRBJ2-3	NA	CASSPPSETDTQYF	TGCGCCAGCAGCCCGCCTTCGGAGACAGATACGCAGTATTTT
NA	TRBV20-1	TRBJ2-1	NA	CSGGGFIEQFF	TGCAGTGGGGGGGGCTTCATTGAGCAGTTCTTC
NA	TRBV5-3	TRBJ2-3	NA	CARSNGQPQQGTQYF	TGCGCCAGAAGCAATGGACAGCCCCAACAAGGTACGCAGTATTTT
NA	TRBV5-1	TRBJ1-2	NA	CASSQQGTGNYGYTF	TGCGCCAGCAGCCAGCAGGGAACAGGGAACTATGGCTACACCTTC
TRBD2	TRBV6-5	TRBJ2-7	NA	CASSYGLAGGAQYF	TGTGCCAGCAGTTACGGACTAGCGGGGGGCGCGCAGTACTTC
TRBD1	TRBV5-1	TRBJ1-2	NA	CASARTGYGYGYTF	TGCGCCAGCGCCCGGACAGGGTATGGCTATGGCTACACCTTC
NA	TRBV16	TRBJ1-2	NA	CASSQTAVGGYTF	TGTGCCAGCAGCCAGACAGCCGTCGGTGGCTACACCTTC
NA	TRBV2	TRBJ2-7	few	CASSRTTEYEQYF	TGTGCCAGCAGTCGCACAACAGAATACGAGCAGTACTTC
TRBD1	TRBV18	TRBJ1-1	NA	CASSGDRTNTEAFF	TGTGCCAGCTCAGGGGACAGGACGAACACTGAAGCTTTCTTT
NA	TRBV10-2	TRBJ2-5	NA	CATEGDRVAGETQYF	TGCGCCACCGAGGGGGATAGGGTGGCTGGAGAGACCCAGTACTTC
NA	TRBV5-4	TRBJ2-5	NA	CASSSDYQETQYF	TGTGCCAGCAGCTCGGACTACCAAGAGACCCAGTACTTC
TRBD2	TRBV5-1	TRBJ2-3	NA	CASSLGTSGATDTQYF	TGCGCCAGCAGCTTGGGGACTAGCGGGGCCACAGATACGCAGTATTTT
TRBD1	TRBV5-1	TRBJ2-1	NA	CASSLWTGSDEQFF	TGCGCCAGCAGCTTGTGGACAGGATCGGATGAGCAGTTCTTC
TRBD1	TRBV29-1	TRBJ2-5	NA	CSVARTGGSETQYF	TGCAGCGTTGCCAGGACAGGGGGTTCTGAGACCCAGTACTTC
NA	TRBV7-9	TRBJ1-5	NA	CASSLGQLGSNQPQHF	TGTGCCAGCAGCTTAGGACAGTTGGGAAGCAATCAGCCCCAGCATTTT
TRBD1	TRBV7-6	TRBJ1-4	NA	CASSLLPTGGLNEKLFF	TGTGCCAGCAGCTTACTACCGACAGGGGGCCTTAATGAAAAACTGTTTTTT
NA	TRBV7-3	TRBJ2-6	NA	CASSPIQGSSGANVLTF	TGTGCCAGCAGCCCGATCCAGGGATCCTCTGGGGCCAACGTCCTGACTTTC
NA	TRBV6-5	TRBJ1-2	NA	CASGPGTDYFWGYTF	TGTGCCAGCGGTCCGGGGACTGATTATTTTTGGGGCTACACCTTC
TRBD1	TRBV4-2	TRBJ1-5	NA	CASSPGQTNQPQHF	TGTGCCAGCAGCCCGGGACAGACCAATCAGCCCCAGCATTTT
NA	TRBV20-1	TRBJ1-4	NA	CSAINEKLFF	TGCAGTGCTATAAATGAAAAACTGTTTTTT
TRBD1	TRBV10-1	TRBJ1-1	NA	CASSGQGRTFF	TGCGCCAGCAGCGGACAGGGAAGGACTTTCTTT
TRBD2	TRBV4-1	TRBJ2-5	NA	CASSQAAGGETQYF	TGCGCCAGCAGCCAGGCGGCGGGGGGGGAGACCCAGTACTTC
NA	TRBV18	TRBJ1-1	NA	CASSQSGGTNTEAFF	TGTGCCAGCTCACAGAGCGGGGGGACGAACACTGAAGCTTTCTTT
TRBD2	TRBV6-6	TRBJ2-1	NA	CASRPGGGLSYNEQFF	TGTGCCAGCAGGCCGGGCGGGGGGCTATCCTACAATGAGCAGTTCTTC
NA	TRBV5-1	TRBJ1-6	NA	CASSRDRNSPLHF	TGCGCCAGCAGCCGCGACAGGAATTCACCCCTCCACTTT
NA	TRBV10-3	TRBJ1-1	NA	CAISEAVGASWAFF	TGTGCCATCAGTGAGGCGGTGGGGGCATCCTGGGCTTTCTTT
TRBD1	TRBV27	TRBJ1-5	NA	CASRRTTGDPSNQPQHF	TGTGCCAGCAGGAGAACCACAGGGGACCCTAGCAATCAGCCCCAGCATTTT
TRBD2	TRBV6-5	TRBJ2-7	NA	CASRGSGGRYEQYF	TGTGCCAGCAGAGGTAGCGGGGGGCGATACGAGCAGTACTTC
TRBD1	TRBV10-1	TRBJ1-1	NA	CASSPGGTPNTEAFF	TGCGCCAGCAGCCCAGGGGGCACCCCGAACACTGAAGCTTTCTTT
TRBD1	TRBV7-6	TRBJ1-1	NA	CASSEGQLNTEAFF	TGTGCCAGCAGCGAGGGACAGCTGAACACTGAAGCTTTCTTT
NA	TRBV19	TRBJ1-4	NA	CASSPRTRPEKLFF	TGTGCCAGTAGTCCCCGGACAAGGCCCGAAAAACTGTTTTTT
NA	TRBV5-6	TRBJ1-1	NA	CASSIGGETEAFF	TGTGCCAGCAGCATTGGGGGCGAGACTGAAGCTTTCTTT
TRBD1	TRBV6-5	TRBJ1-1	NA	CASSYVNRGPTEAFF	TGTGCCAGCAGTTACGTTAACAGGGGGCCCACTGAAGCTTTCTTT